Sequencing of this T cell receptor (beta chain) was carried out in a study of cytomegalovirus exposure and HLA in healthy donors. Findings of the study overall: Serostatus for CMV was the only available immune exposure information. Reports state that TCR beta sequences accurately predicted most subjects' HLA-A and HLA-B alleles. In a later analysis, several top co-occurrence clusters appeared linked to parvovirus B19, influenza, CMV and Epstein-Barr virus. Earlier findings revealed that most TCR beta V segments proved productive either about 87% or about 30% of the time.

A word on this clone: Antigen: not known.

This PCR relied on a set of 60 Vbeta primers and 13 Jbeta primers. Clones were read by immunoSEQ multiplex PCR, and TCRdb kept only the in-frame ones, dropping some. The sample contains tens of thousands of clones, around 77% of which appear only once. Sequenced material: PBMCs. The receptor comes from a young man in good health and CMV-seronegative.

The CDR3 region has the DNA TGTGCCAGCTCATCTCCCCCAGGGGTTTATGGCTACACCTTC. Translation gives CASSSPPGVYGYTF. The J gene is TRBJ1-2, the V gene TRBV18; D is perhaps TRBD1 (6 bases). Germline V gives CDR1 KGHSH, CDR2 LQKENI. With 5 bases removed from V and 5 bases from J, the gap between germline ends came to 15 bases. The CDR3 runs 14 residues.